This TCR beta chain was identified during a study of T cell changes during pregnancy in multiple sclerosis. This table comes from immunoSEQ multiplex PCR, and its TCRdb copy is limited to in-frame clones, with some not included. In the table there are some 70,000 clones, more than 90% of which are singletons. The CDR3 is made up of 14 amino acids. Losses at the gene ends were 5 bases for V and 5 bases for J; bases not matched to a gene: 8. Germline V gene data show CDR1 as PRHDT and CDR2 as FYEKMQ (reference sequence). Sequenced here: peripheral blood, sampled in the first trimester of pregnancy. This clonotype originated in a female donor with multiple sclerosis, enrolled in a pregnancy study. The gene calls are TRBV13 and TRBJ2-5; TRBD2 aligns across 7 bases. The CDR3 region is CASSRRGWRETQYF. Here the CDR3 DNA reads TGTGCCAGCAGCCGGCGGGGGTGGCGGGAGACCCAGTACTTC.